These 26 T cell receptor beta chains share one sample of origin, sequenced in a study of blood T cells in healthy people across ages. PCR was performed a second time for roughly 6 to 12 cycles using a sample-barcoded 5' primer and a J-beta primer mix. Via MiXCR, TCRdb re-called the 5' RACE reads, giving one row per CDR3 protein. The profile shows approximately 1,700,000 distinct CDR3 sequences, 30% to 40% of them singletons. Sequencing was carried out using blood. Receptors originate from a human donor in good health.

This clonotype was recorded a few times. This chain links TRBV5-1 with TRBJ1-6, with D unclear. The germline CDR1 and CDR2 sequences are SGHRS and YFSETQ. The CDR3 spans 14 residues. V was trimmed by 4 bases and J by 8 bases, leaving 13 bases between them. CDR3 nucleotides: TGCGCCAGCAGCGAACGACGGGCTTATTCACCCCTCCACTTT. Residues: CASSERRAYSPLHF.

The chain links TRBV6-6 to TRBJ1-5, with a weak D call TRBD1 (6 bases). CDR1 MNHNY and CDR2 SVGAGI come from the germline V gene (reference sequence). Between the trimmed V and J ends, which lost 5 bases and 11 bases, there was a span of 16 bases. There are 13 residues in the CDR3. CDR3 amino acids: CASSKEQGLAQHF. DNA for the CDR3: TGTGCCAGCAGTAAAGAACAGGGCTTGGCCCAGCATTTT.

V gene TRBV4-1 combines with J gene TRBJ1-2; D may be TRBD1 (6 bases). The CDR3 consists of 15 residues. Germline V CDR1 and CDR2: MGHRA, YSYEKL. Trimming took 4 bases from V and 0 from J, leaving 12 bases between them. CDR3 loop: CASSPSDRANYGYTF. The CDR3 bases are TGCGCCAGCAGCCCCTCGGACAGAGCTAACTATGGCTACACCTTC.

The rearrangement uses TRBV12-3 or TRBV12-4 and TRBJ2-7; TRBD2 agrees at 8 bases. Trimming removed 1 base from V and 7 bases from J; junction bases left unmatched: 6. The CDR3 runs 14 residues. The CDR3 spells CASSLGGGIDEQYF. In DNA, the CDR3 is TGTGCCAGCAGTTTAGGCGGGGGGATCGATGAGCAGTACTTC.

The chain has TRBV4-1 and TRBJ1-1; D might be TRBD1 (6 bases). The ends were cut back, 1 base at V and 7 bases at J, with 13 bases in the middle. Germline CDR1 reads MGHRA; CDR2 reads YSYEKL. The CDR3 runs 14 residues. In nucleotides, the CDR3 is TGCGCCAGCAGCCAAGGAGTCAGGGGCGGTGAAGCTTTCTTT. It specifies CASSQGVRGGEAFF.

This clonotype showed up just a few times. The V call is TRBV7-9, the J call TRBJ1-2; 10 bases align to TRBD1. Trimming took 5 bases from V and 5 from J; bases not matched to a gene: 8. The germline V gene has CDR1 SEHNR and CDR2 FQNEAQ (reference sequence). The CDR3 loop spans 15 amino acids. The CDR3 nucleotides read TGTGCCAGCAGCCACGGGGACAGGGGAAGATATGGCTACACCTTC. Translating gives CASSHGDRGRYGYTF. Full variable domain (missing parts from reference TRBV7-9 and TRBJ1-2): DTGVSQNPRHKITKRGQNVTFRCDPISEHNRLYWYRQTLGQGPEFLTYFQNEAQLEKSRLLSDRFSAERPKGSFSTLEIQRTEQGDSAMYLCASSHGDRGRYGYTFGSGTRLTVV.

V gene TRBV29-1 combines with J gene TRBJ1-1; D call uncertain. The V end was cut by 6 bases, the J end by 4 bases, with 9 bases between. The CDR3 runs to 11 residues. Germline V lookup: CDR1 SQVTM, CDR2 ANQGSEA. For the CDR3, the DNA is TGCAGCGTCTCAGTTTCCACTGAAGCTTTCTTT. This sequence encodes CSVSVSTEAFF.

The gene calls are TRBV28 and TRBJ2-1; maybe TRBD1 (5 bases). The germline gives CDR1 MDHEN, CDR2 SYDVKM. CDR3 length: 12 residues. V gave up 10 bases and J gave up 8 bases, with 15 bases separating them. The CDR3 nucleotides read TGTGCCACCACGCAGGGTACAGATGAGCAGTTCTTC. It yields the protein CATTQGTDEQFF.

The chain is built from TRBV10-3 and TRBJ2-1, with TRBD2 identical over 11 bases. The CDR3 loop spans 14 amino acids. V gave up 4 bases and J gave up 9 bases; unmatched junction bases: 5. In germline, CDR1 is ENHRY, CDR2 SYGVKD. CDR3 amino acids: CAISAQLAGVEQFF. In nucleotides, the CDR3 is TGTGCCATCAGTGCCCAACTAGCGGGGGTTGAGCAGTTCTTC.

The chain carries TRBV19 and TRBJ1-2; no definite D call. Trimming took off 0 bases at V and 8 bases at J, with 13 bases between the two ends. Germline lookup yields CDR1 LNHDA and CDR2 SQIVND (reference sequence). This CDR3 comprises 14 residues. The CDR3 DNA reads as TGTGCCAGTAGTATAGATCGGGATCGCCGGGGCTACACCTTC. Protein sequence: CASSIDRDRRGYTF.

This clonotype was seen only a few times. J is TRBJ1-5 and V is TRBV2, with 10 positions matching TRBD1. The germline gives CDR1 SNHLY, CDR2 FYNNEI. CDR3 length: 14 amino acids. Losses at the gene ends were 9 bases for V and 7 bases for J; bases not matched to a gene: 9. CDR3 in DNA: TGTGCCAGTGAATTCGACAGGGGGCTACAGCCCCAGCATTTT. Protein sequence: CASEFDRGLQPQHF.

V gene TRBV30 combines with J gene TRBJ1-5, with D tentatively TRBD1 (5 bases). CDR1 and CDR2 (germline): GTSNPN, SVGIG (reference sequence). Trimming took off 2 bases at V and 5 bases at J, with 10 bases between the two ends. CDR3 length equals 13 residues. The CDR3 DNA reads as TGTGCCTGGAGTATCAGGGCCGATCAGCCCCAGCATTTT. Translated, it gives CAWSIRADQPQHF.

V and J are TRBV6-6 and TRBJ2-1; D is possibly TRBD2 (6 bases). The CDR3 loop spans 13 amino acids. CDR1 is MNHNY and CDR2 is SVGAGI in the germline V gene (reference sequence). Trimming took 8 bases from V and 9 from J, leaving 17 bases between them. The CDR3 DNA is TGTGCCAGCCGGGGAGGAGGAGTGGGTGAGCAGTTCTTC. Residues: CASRGGGVGEQFF.

V is TRBV6-5 and J is TRBJ2-6, with 10 bases that match TRBD1. Germline V gene sequence: CDR1 MNHEY, CDR2 SVGAGI. The CDR3 sequence is 18 residues long. Trimming took 4 bases from V and 1 from J; bases not matched to a gene: 7. The CDR3 coding sequence is TGTGCCAGCAGTTTAGGGACAGGGGAAGTTTCTGGGGCCAACGTCCTGACTTTC. It specifies CASSLGTGEVSGANVLTF.

This clonotype was seen repeatedly, ten times or more. The rearrangement joins TRBV20-1 to TRBJ2-7; D may match TRBD1 or TRBD2 (6 bases each). V shed 3 bases and J shed 2 bases, with 14 bases lying between them. From germline, CDR1 is DFQATT and CDR2 SNEGSKA (reference sequence). The CDR3 is made up of 14 amino acids. The CDR3 loop reads CSASYGGLPYEQYF. CDR3 nucleotide sequence: TGCAGTGCTAGTTACGGGGGCTTACCCTACGAGCAGTACTTC.

The rearrangement links TRBV12-3 or TRBV12-4 to TRBJ1-2, with D unclear. The V end was cut by 2 bases, the J end by 8 bases, with 9 bases between. The CDR3 runs 12 residues. The CDR3 DNA follows: TGTGCCAGCAGTTTATCGGTTTGGGGCTACACCTTC. This translates into CASSLSVWGYTF.

In this sample, this clonotype turned up a few times. The chain combines TRBV7-2 with TRBJ2-1; D may be TRBD1 (6 bases). The CDR3 sequence is 15 residues long. Germline V CDR1 and CDR2: SGHTA, FQGNSA. Trimming took off 5 bases at V and 3 bases at J, with 14 bases between the two ends. CDR3 nucleotide sequence: TGTGCCAGCAGCCCACAGGGTTTGGTCTACAATGAGCAGTTCTTC. Protein product: CASSPQGLVYNEQFF. The variable domain in full, completed from reference TRBV7-2 and TRBJ2-1, reads GAGVSQSPSNKVTEKGKDVELRCDPISGHTALYWYRQSLGQGLEFLIYFQGNSAPDKSGLPSDRFSAERTGGSVSTLTIQRTQQEDSAVYLCASSPQGLVYNEQFFGPGTRLTVL.

This rearrangement joins TRBV28 to TRBJ2-4; 9 bases line up with TRBD1. The J call is in doubt because the DNA end fits TRBJ2-7 better. The CDR3 runs to 14 residues. The germline gives CDR1 MDHEN, CDR2 SYDVKM. The DNA for the CDR3 is TGTGCCAGCAGGCAACAGGGGGCGGGATACGAGCAGTACTTC. Its translation is CASRQQGAGYEQYF.

This clonotype was counted at least ten times. The gene calls are TRBV29-1 and TRBJ1-1; D not certain. Trimming shortened V by 6 bases and J by 1 base, and 6 bases separated the two germline ends. This CDR3 is 11 amino acids long. Germline-derived CDR1 and CDR2 are SQVTM and ANQGSEA. CDR3 residues: CSVATNTEAFF. CDR3 in DNA: TGCAGCGTCGCAACGAACACTGAAGCTTTCTTT.

This clonotype was detected only a few times. The chain carries TRBV25-1 and TRBJ2-3, with TRBD2 matching over 8 bases. The V gene end was trimmed by 10 bases and the J gene end by 6 bases; junction bases not matched to a gene: 6. The CDR3 has 12 residues. Germline CDR1 is MGHDK and CDR2 is SYGVNS. Here the CDR3 DNA reads TGTGCCACCGGGGGGGCCGCGGATACGCAGTATTTT. This translates into CATGGAADTQYF. Variable domain in full (rest from reference TRBV25-1 and TRBJ2-3): EADIYQTPRYLVIGTGKKITLECSQTMGHDKMYWYQQDPGMELHLIHYSYGVNSTEKGDLSSESTVSRIRTEHFPLTLESARPSHTSQYLCATGGAADTQYFGPGTRLTVL.

The J gene is TRBJ1-5, the V gene TRBV5-1; 8 positions agree with TRBD1. The CDR3 runs 14 residues. Germline CDR1 reads SGHRS; CDR2 reads YFSETQ. V shed 4 bases, J shed 7 bases, and the junction held 7 bases outside the gene matches. The CDR3 spells CASSLGTGRQPQHF. The CDR3 DNA is TGCGCCAGCAGCCTCGGGACAGGTCGGCAGCCCCAGCATTTT.

The chain has TRBV6-2 or TRBV6-3 and TRBJ2-1; D is tentatively TRBD1 or TRBD2 (5 bases each). Trimming pared 2 bases from V and 9 bases from J, leaving 11 bases between. The germline V gene encodes CDR1 MNHEY and CDR2 SVGEGT. The CDR3 is 13 amino acids. Here the CDR3 DNA reads TGTGCCAGCAGTTACGAATCTGGGACTGAGCAGTTCTTC. Translating it yields CASSYESGTEQFF.

This rearrangement joins TRBV12-3 or TRBV12-4 to TRBJ2-2, with TRBD2 matching 8 bases. Germline trimming cut 6 bases from V and 5 bases from J; bases unmatched to any gene: 11. The CDR3 is 16 residues long. DNA of the CDR3: TGTGCCAGCAGCCGACGGACTAGCATACAGACCGGGGAGCTGTTTTTT. It is translated as CASSRRTSIQTGELFF.

The rearrangement links TRBV5-1 to TRBJ2-5; 7 bases match TRBD1. The CDR3 spans 15 residues. With 4 bases clipped from V and 0 bases from J, the junction kept 6 bases outside the gene matches. Germline assignment: CDR1 SGHRS and CDR2 YFSETQ. The CDR3 sequence is CASSTQQGYQETQYF. The CDR3 DNA reads TGCGCCAGCAGCACCCAACAGGGGTACCAAGAGACCCAGTACTTC.

The chain recombines TRBV20-1 with TRBJ2-3; the match to TRBD2 covers 7 bases. The CDR3 is 15 amino acids. The V and J ends lost 1 base and 2 bases, in that order; junction bases with no gene match: 6. The V gene's germline CDR1 is DFQATT and CDR2 SNEGSKA (reference sequence). CDR3 sequence: CSARGGGEYTDTQYF. The CDR3 DNA is TGCAGTGCTAGAGGTGGGGGGGAGTACACAGATACGCAGTATTTT.

The chain combines TRBV4-2 with TRBJ2-3; 9 bases align to TRBD2. Germline CDR1 LGHNA, CDR2 YNFKEQ. V lost 0 bases to trimming and J lost 2 bases; unmatched junction nucleotides: 6. The CDR3 covers 17 residues. The CDR3 coding sequence is TGTGCCAGCAGCCAAGACGTAGCGGGGGCCTTCACAGATACGCAGTATTTT. Amino acid sequence: CASSQDVAGAFTDTQYF.